This T cell receptor (beta chain) appears in the sequencing data of a study of blood T cells in healthy people across ages. CDR3 length: 17 amino acids. With V trimmed by 4 bases and J by 11 bases, 19 bases remained unmatched. Germline CDR1 and CDR2: SGHAT and FQNNGV. A sample-barcoded 5' primer and a J-beta primer mix were used in a second PCR of roughly 7 to 12 cycles. Every cDNA molecule carried a tag from a template-switch adaptor bearing 12 random nucleotides. Each CDR3 protein gets one entry after TCRdb re-called the 5' RACE reads with MiXCR. Of roughly 830,000 distinct CDR3 sequences in the sample, about 59% were seen once.

This chain links TRBV11-2 with TRBJ2-5, with 10 bases matching TRBD1. The sequence was obtained from a man aged 25 to 40 in good health. Sequencing was done on a sample of blood. The CDR3 nucleotides are TGTGCCAGCAGCTACGGACCGGGACAGGGGAAGGTAAATGAGCAGTACTTC. It is translated as CASSYGPGQGKVNEQYF.